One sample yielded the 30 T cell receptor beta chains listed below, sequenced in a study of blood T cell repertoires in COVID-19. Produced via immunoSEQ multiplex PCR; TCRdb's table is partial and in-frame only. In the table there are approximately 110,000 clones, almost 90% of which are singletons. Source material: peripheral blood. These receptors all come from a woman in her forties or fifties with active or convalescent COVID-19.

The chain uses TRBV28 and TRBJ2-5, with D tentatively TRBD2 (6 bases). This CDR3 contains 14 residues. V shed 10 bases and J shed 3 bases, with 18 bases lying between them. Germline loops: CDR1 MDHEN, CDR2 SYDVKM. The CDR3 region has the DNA TGTGCCACCTCTTCCCCGGGGGTAAAAGAGACCCAGTACTTC. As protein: CATSSPGVKETQYF.

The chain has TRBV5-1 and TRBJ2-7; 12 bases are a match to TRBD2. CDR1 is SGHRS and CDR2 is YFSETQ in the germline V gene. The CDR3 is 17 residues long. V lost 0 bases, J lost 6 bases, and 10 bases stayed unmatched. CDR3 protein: CASSLGRLAGGVGEQYF. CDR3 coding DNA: TGCGCCAGCAGCTTGGGTCGGCTAGCGGGAGGGGTAGGCGAGCAGTACTTC.

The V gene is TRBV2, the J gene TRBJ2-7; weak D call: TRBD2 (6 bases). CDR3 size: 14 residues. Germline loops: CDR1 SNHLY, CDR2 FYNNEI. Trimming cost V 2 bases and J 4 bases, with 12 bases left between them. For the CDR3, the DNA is TGTGCCAGCAGTGAATTGGCGGGAAGGTACGAGCAGTACTTC. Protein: CASSELAGRYEQYF. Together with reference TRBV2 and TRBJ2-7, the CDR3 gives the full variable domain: EPEVTQTPSHQVTQMGQEVILRCVPISNHLYFYWYRQILGQKVEFLVSFYNNEISEKSEIFDDQFSVERPDGSNFTLKIRSTKLEDSAMYFCASSELAGRYEQYFGPGTRLTVT.

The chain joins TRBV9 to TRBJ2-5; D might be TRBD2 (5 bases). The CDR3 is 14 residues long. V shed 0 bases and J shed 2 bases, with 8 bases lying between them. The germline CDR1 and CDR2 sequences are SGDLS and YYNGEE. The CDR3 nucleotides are TGTGCCAGCAGCGTAGGAGGGAAGCAAGAGACCCAGTACTTC. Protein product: CASSVGGKQETQYF.

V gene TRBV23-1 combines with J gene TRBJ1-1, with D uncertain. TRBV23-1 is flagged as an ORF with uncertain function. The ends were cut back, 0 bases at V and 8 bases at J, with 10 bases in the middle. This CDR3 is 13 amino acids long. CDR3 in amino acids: CASSQSYGEEAFF. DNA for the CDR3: TGCGCCAGCAGTCAATCATACGGGGAAGAAGCTTTCTTT.

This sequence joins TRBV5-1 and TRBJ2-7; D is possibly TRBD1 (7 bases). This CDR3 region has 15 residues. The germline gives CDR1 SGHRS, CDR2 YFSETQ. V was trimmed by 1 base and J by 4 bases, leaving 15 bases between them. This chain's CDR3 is CASSLPEGAKYEQYF. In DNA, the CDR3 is TGCGCCAGCAGCTTGCCGGAGGGGGCGAAGTACGAGCAGTACTTC.

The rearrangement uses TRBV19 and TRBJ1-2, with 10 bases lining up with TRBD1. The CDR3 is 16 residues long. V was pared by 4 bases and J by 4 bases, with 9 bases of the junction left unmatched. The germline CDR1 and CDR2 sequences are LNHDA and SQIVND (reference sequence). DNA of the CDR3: TGTGCCAGTAGTACGACCGGACAGGGGGTTTCCTATGGCTACACCTTC. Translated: CASSTTGQGVSYGYTF.

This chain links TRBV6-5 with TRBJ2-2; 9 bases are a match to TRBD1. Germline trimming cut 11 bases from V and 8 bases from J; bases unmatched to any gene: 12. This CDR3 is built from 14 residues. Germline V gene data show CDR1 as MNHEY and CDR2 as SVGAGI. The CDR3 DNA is TGTGCCTCTTCGGACAGGGGTCGGGCGGGGGAGCTGTTTTTT. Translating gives CASSDRGRAGELFF.

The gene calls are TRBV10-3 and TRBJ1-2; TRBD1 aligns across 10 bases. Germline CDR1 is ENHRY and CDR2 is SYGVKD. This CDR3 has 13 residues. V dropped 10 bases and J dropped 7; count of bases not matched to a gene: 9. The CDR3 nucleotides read TGTGCCACCTCCGGACAGGGGGAGAGTGGCTACACCTTC. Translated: CATSGQGESGYTF.

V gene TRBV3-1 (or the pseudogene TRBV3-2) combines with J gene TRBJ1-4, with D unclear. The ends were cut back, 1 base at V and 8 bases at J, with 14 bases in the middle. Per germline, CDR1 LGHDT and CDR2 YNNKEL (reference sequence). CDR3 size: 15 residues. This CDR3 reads CASSQVDLGSEKLFF. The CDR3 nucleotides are TGTGCCAGCAGCCAAGTGGACTTGGGATCCGAAAAACTGTTTTTT.

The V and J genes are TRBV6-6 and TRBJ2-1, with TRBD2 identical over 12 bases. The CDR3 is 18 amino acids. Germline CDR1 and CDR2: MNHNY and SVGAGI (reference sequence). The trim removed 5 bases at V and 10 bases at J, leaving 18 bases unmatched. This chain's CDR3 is CASSHRLAGDPPIKEQFF. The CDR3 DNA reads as TGTGCCAGCAGTCACCGACTAGCGGGAGACCCTCCCATTAAAGAGCAGTTCTTC.

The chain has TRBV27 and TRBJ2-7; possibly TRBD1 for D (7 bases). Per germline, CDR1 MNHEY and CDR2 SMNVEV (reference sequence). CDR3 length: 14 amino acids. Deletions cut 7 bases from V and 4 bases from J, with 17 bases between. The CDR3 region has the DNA TGTGCCAGCAACCCCCTGGCAGGGGGGTACGAGCAGTACTTC. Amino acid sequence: CASNPLAGGYEQYF.

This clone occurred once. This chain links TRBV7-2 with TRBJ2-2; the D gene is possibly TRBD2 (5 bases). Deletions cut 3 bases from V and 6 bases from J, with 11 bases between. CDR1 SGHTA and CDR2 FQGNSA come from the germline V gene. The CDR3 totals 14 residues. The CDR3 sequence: CASSLRDLPGELFF. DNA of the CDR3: TGTGCCAGCAGCTTGAGGGATTTGCCCGGGGAGCTGTTTTTT.

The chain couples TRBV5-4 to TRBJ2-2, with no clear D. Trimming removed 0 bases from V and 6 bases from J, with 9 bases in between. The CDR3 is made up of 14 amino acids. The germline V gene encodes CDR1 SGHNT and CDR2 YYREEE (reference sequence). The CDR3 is CASSLAGVAGELFF. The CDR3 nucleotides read TGTGCCAGCAGCTTGGCCGGAGTCGCCGGGGAGCTGTTTTTT.

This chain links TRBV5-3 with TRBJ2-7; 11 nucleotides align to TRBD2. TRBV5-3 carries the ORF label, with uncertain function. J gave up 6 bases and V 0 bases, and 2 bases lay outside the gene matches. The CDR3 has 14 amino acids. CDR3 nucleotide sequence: TGTGCCAGAAGCTTGGGACTAGCGGGATCCGAGCAGTACTTC. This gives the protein CARSLGLAGSEQYF.

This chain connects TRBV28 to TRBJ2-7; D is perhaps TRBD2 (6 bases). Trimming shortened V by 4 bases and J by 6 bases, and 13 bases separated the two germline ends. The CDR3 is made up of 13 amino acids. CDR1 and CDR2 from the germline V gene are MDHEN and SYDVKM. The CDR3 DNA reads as TGTGCCAGCAGTTCGACTAGTACTATCGAGCAGTACTTC. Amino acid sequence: CASSSTSTIEQYF.

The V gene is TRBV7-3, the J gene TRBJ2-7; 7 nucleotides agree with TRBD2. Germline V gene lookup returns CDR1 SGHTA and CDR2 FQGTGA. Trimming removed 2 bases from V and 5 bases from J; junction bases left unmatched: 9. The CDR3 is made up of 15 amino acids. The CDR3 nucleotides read TGTGCCAGCAGCTTATATGGCGGGAGACGCGACGAGCAGTACTTC. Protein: CASSLYGGRRDEQYF.

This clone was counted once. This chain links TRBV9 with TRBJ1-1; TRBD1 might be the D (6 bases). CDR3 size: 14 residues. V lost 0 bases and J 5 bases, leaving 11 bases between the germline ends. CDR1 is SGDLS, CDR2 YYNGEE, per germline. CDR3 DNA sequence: TGTGCCAGCAGCGTAGAGGGGGTAGGGACTGAAGCTTTCTTT. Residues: CASSVEGVGTEAFF.

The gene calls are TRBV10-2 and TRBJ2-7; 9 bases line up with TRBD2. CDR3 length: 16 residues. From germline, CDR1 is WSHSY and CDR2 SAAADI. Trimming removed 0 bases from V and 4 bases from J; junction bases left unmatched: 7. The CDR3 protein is CASSESRLAEGYEQYF. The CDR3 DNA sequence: TGCGCCAGCAGTGAGTCCAGACTAGCGGAGGGGTACGAGCAGTACTTC.

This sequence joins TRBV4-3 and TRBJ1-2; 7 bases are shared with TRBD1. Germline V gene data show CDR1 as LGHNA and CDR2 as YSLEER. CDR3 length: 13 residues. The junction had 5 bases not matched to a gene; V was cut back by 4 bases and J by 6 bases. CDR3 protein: CASSPETGNGYTF. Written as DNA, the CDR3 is TGCGCCAGCAGCCCAGAGACAGGGAATGGCTACACCTTC.

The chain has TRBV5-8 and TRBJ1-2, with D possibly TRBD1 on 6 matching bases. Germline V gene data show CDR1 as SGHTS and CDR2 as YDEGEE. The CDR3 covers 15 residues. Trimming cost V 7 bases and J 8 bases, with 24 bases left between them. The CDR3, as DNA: TGTGCCAGCGCCCAGGGAACTGGACAGATAGGGGGCTACACCTTC. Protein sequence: CASAQGTGQIGGYTF.

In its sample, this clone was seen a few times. The chain's CDR3 is CASSIESGSSYNEQFF. CDR3 coding DNA: TGTGCCAGTAGTATAGAAAGCGGGAGCTCCTACAATGAGCAGTTCTTC. The rearrangement joins TRBV19 to TRBJ2-1; 8 bases match TRBD2. The CDR3 runs 16 residues. Per germline, CDR1 LNHDA and CDR2 SQIVND (reference sequence). The V segment lost 0 bases and the J segment 0 bases; nucleotides outside the gene matches: 1.

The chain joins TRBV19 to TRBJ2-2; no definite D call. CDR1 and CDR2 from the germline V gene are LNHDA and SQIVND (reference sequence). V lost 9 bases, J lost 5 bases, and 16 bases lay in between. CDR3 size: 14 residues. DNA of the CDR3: TGTGCCAGCCGAGGATCCGGAGTAACCGGGGAGCTGTTTTTT. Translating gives CASRGSGVTGELFF.

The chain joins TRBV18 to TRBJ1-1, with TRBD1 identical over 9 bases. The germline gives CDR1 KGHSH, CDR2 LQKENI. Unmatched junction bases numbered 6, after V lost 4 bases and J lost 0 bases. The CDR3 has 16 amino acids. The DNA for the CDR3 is TGTGCCAGCTCACTAGGACAGGGGAGGGTGAACACTGAAGCTTTCTTT. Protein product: CASSLGQGRVNTEAFF.

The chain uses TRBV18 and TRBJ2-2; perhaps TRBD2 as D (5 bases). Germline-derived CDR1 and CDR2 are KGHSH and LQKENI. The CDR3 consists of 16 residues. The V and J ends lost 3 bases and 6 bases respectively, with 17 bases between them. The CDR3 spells CASSPPSGVGAGELFF. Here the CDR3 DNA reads TGTGCCAGCTCACCTCCCAGCGGAGTTGGGGCCGGGGAGCTGTTTTTT.

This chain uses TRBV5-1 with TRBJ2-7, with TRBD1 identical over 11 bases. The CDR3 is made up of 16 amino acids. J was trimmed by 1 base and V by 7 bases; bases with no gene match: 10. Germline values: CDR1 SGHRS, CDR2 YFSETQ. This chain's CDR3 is CASGKTGQGESYEQYF. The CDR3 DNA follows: TGCGCCAGCGGAAAAACGGGACAGGGGGAATCCTACGAGCAGTACTTC.

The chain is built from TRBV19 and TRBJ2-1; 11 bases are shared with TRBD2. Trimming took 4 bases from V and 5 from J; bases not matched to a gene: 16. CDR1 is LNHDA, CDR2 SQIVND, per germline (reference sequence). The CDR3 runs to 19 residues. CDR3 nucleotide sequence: TGTGCCAGTAGTAGGTGGGCTAGCGGGAGGTCCCGAGGGGACAATGAGCAGTTCTTC. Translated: CASSRWASGRSRGDNEQFF.

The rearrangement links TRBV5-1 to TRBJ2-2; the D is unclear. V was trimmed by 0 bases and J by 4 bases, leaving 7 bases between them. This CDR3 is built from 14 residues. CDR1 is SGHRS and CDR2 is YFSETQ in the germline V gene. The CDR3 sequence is CASSLDSSTGELFF. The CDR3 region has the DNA TGCGCCAGCAGCTTGGATTCCAGCACCGGGGAGCTGTTTTTT.

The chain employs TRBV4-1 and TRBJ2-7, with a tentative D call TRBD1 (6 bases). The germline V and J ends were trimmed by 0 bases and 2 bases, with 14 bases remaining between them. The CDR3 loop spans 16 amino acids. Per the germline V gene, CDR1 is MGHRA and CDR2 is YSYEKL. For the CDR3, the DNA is TGCGCCAGCAGCCAAGATAGTCAGGGGTGGACCTACGAGCAGTACTTC. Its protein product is CASSQDSQGWTYEQYF.

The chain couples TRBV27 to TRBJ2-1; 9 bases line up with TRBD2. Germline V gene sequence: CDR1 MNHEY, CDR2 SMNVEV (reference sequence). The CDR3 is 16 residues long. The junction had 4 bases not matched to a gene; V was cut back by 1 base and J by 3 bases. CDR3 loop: CASSLLAGEFYNEQFF. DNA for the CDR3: TGTGCCAGCAGTTTATTAGCGGGAGAATTCTACAATGAGCAGTTCTTC.